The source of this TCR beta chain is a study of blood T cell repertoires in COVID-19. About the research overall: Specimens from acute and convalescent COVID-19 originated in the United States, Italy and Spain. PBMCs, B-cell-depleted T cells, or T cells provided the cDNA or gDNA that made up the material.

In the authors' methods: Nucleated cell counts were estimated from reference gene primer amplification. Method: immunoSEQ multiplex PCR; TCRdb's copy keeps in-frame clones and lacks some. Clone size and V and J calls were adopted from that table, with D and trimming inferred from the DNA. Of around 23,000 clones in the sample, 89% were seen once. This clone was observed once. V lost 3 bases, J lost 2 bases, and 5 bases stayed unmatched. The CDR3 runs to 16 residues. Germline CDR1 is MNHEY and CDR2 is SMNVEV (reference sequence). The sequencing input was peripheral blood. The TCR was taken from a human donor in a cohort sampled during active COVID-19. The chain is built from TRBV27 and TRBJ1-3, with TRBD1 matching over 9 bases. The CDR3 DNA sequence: TGTGCCAGCAGTTTGTCCGGGACAGGGACTGGAAACACCATATATTTT. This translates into CASSLSGTGTGNTIYF.